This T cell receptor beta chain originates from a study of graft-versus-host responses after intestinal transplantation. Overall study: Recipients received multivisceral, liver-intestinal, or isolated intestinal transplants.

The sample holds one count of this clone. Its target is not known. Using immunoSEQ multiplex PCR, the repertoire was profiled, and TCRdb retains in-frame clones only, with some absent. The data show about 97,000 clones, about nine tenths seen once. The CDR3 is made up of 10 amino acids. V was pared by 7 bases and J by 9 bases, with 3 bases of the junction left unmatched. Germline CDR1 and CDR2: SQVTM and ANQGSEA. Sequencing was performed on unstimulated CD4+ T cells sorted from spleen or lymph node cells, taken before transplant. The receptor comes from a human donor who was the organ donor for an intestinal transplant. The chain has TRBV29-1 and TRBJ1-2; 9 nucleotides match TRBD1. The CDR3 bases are TGCAGCGCCGGGACAGGGAGCTACACCTTC. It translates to CSAGTGSYTF.